This passage covers 19 T cell receptor beta chains from one sample sequenced in a study of post-analysis software for immune sequencing data. Whole-study findings and limits: With TRBV5-6, TRBV5-1 and TRBV20-1 included, about 5 TRBV segments were more frequent in patients than in controls.

No cognate antigen is known for these TCRs. The TCR beta cDNA libraries carried unique molecular identifiers. TCRdb passed the PCR reads through MiXCR, listing each CDR3 protein once. The repertoire holds over 700,000 distinct CDR3 sequences, about 27% seen once, with 0.55% to 0.65% in the top ten. The sequencing sample was made of blood. All receptors derive from a girl between 5 and 17 years old with multiple sclerosis.

This sequence joins TRBV5-4 and TRBJ1-1; no reliable D call. The CDR3 covers 17 residues. The ends were cut back, 4 bases at V and 0 bases at J, with 19 bases in the middle. Germline loops: CDR1 SGHNT, CDR2 YYREEE (reference sequence). CDR3 protein: CASSRLGESQLNTEAFF. CDR3 nucleotide sequence: TGTGCCAGCAGCCGGCTCGGGGAGAGCCAACTGAACACTGAAGCTTTCTTT.

The rearrangement joins TRBV5-5 to TRBJ2-4; D is undetermined. The V gene lost 0 bases and the J gene lost 0 bases, with 10 bases spanning the gap. Germline lookup yields CDR1 SGHKS and CDR2 YYEKEE (reference sequence). This CDR3 is built from 16 residues. The CDR3 sequence: CASSLEVSLAKNIQYF. In nucleotides, the CDR3 is TGTGCCAGCAGCTTGGAGGTCAGCCTAGCCAAAAACATTCAGTACTTC.

This clonotype showed up just a few times. A read error may account for a junction end that differs from germline. The rearrangement links TRBV24-1 to TRBJ2-3; TRBD2 matches at 9 bases. The CDR3 extends over 15 amino acids. Germline V CDR1 and CDR2: KGHDR, SFDVKD. The CDR3 spells CATSDAGTSKDTQYF. CDR3 nucleotide sequence: TGTGCCACCAGTGACGCCGGGACTAGCAAAGATACGCAGTATTTT.

With regard to this clonotype: A read error may be the cause here, since a much bigger clone is one base away. A read error is likely, as this CDR3 ends without the conserved phenylalanine or tryptophan. The V call is TRBV29-1, the J call TRBJ2-3, with 10 bases fitting TRBD2. CDR1 is SQVTM, CDR2 ANQGSEA, per germline. The ends lost 4 bases at V and 6 bases at J; junction bases unmatched: 1. The length of the CDR3 is 12 residues. DNA of the CDR3: TGCAGCGTTGCGACTAGCGGGGATACGCAGTATTGT. Amino acids: CSVATSGDTQYC.

To note about this clonotype: One junction end disagrees with the germline gene, perhaps due to a read error. The V call is TRBV9, the J call TRBJ2-1; a possible D gene is TRBD2 (6 bases). The CDR3 sequence is 15 residues long. Germline CDR1 reads SGDLS; CDR2 reads YYNGEE. As DNA, the CDR3 is TGTGCCAGCAGCGTAGGTCGCCGGGAGTACAATGGGCAGTTCTTC. It codes for CASSVGRREYNGQFF.

The rearrangement uses TRBV14 and TRBJ1-1; a possible D gene is TRBD1 (5 bases). The CDR3 contains 15 residues. Between the trimmed V and J ends, which lost 4 bases and 11 bases, there was a span of 23 bases. Germline V gene data show CDR1 as SGHDN and CDR2 as FVKESK. CDR3 loop: CASSPIMGELRGAFF. CDR3 DNA: TGTGCCAGCAGCCCGATCATGGGGGAGCTTCGTGGGGCTTTCTTT.

This clonotype came up a few times. The chain has TRBV7-2 and TRBJ1-5; D perhaps matches TRBD1 (5 bases). CDR1 and CDR2 from the germline V gene are SGHTA and FQGNSA. This CDR3 has 15 residues. V lost 1 base and J 7 bases, leaving 14 bases between the germline ends. The CDR3 DNA is TGTGCCAGCAGCTTAGATGGGACCACGGTCCAGCCCCAGCATTTT. Its protein is CASSLDGTTVQPQHF.

This clonotype was counted only a few times. This chain joins TRBV29-1 and TRBJ2-3; tentatively, D is TRBD1 (6 bases). The V and J ends lost 7 bases and 0 bases respectively, with 11 bases between them. The germline gives CDR1 SQVTM, CDR2 ANQGSEA. This CDR3 is 13 amino acids long. The CDR3 nucleotides read TGCAGCGCTAACAGGGCTAGCACAGATACGCAGTATTTT. This codes for CSANRASTDTQYF.

This clonotype has more than one count but fewer than ten. V gene TRBV6-1 combines with J gene TRBJ1-1; D perhaps matches TRBD1 (6 bases). The CDR3 is 13 amino acids. V was pared by 8 bases and J by 0 bases, with 10 bases between. The germline CDR1 and CDR2 sequences are MNHNS and SASEGT. CDR3 loop: CASFHRVNTEAFF. In DNA form, the CDR3 reads TGTGCCAGCTTTCACAGGGTGAACACTGAAGCTTTCTTT.

This rearrangement joins TRBV20-1 to TRBJ1-2; D not resolved. CDR1 and CDR2 from the germline V gene are DFQATT and SNEGSKA (reference sequence). Trimming removed 0 bases from V and 5 bases from J, with 4 bases in between. The CDR3 has 11 amino acids. This CDR3 reads CSARDRYGYTF. The DNA of the CDR3 is TGCAGTGCTAGAGATCGGTATGGCTACACCTTC.

This clonotype was found many times. CDR3 amino acids: CASSFLLAGGAGTDTQYF. In nucleotides, the CDR3 is TGTGCCAGCAGCTTCCTACTAGCGGGAGGGGCCGGTACAGATACGCAGTATTTT. V usage is TRBV7-2 and J usage is TRBJ2-3; 13 bases are a match to TRBD2. This CDR3 has 18 amino acids. J lost 3 bases, V lost 3 bases, and 9 bases had no gene match. CDR1 and CDR2 (germline): SGHTA, FQGNSA.

The chain has TRBV5-1 and TRBJ2-6; 12 bases match TRBD2. Per the germline V gene, CDR1 is SGHRS and CDR2 is YFSETQ. Trimming removed 0 bases from V and 0 bases from J; junction bases left unmatched: 7. This CDR3 spans 20 amino acids. The CDR3 region has the DNA TGCGCCAGCAGCTTGGGAGGACTAGCGGGGTCAGACTCTGGGGCCAACGTCCTGACTTTC. This translates into CASSLGGLAGSDSGANVLTF. Using reference TRBV5-1 and TRBJ2-6 for the parts outside the CDR3, the full variable domain is KAGVTQTPRYLIKTRGQQVTLSCSPISGHRSVSWYQQTPGQGLQFLFEYFSETQRNKGNFPGRFSGRQFSNSRSEMNVSTLELGDSALYLCASSLGGLAGSDSGANVLTFGAGSRLTVL.

Regarding this clonotype: A read error is possible here, since a much larger clone lies one base away. The chain employs TRBV4-3 and TRBJ2-1, with a weak D call TRBD1 (5 bases). Germline-derived CDR1 and CDR2 are LGHNA and YSLEER. The CDR3 sequence is 16 residues long. V gave up 1 base and J gave up 0 bases, with 10 bases separating them. In nucleotides, the CDR3 is TGCGCCAGCAGCCAAGCCCCTAGGGGCTCCTACAATGAGCAGTTCTTC. It yields the protein CASSQAPRGSYNEQFF.

The rearrangement joins TRBV7-2 to TRBJ2-5; D is unresolved. The CDR3 runs 17 residues. V was clipped by 1 base and J by 5 bases, with 20 bases between them. The germline gives CDR1 SGHTA, CDR2 FQGNSA. DNA of the CDR3: TGTGCCAGCAGCTTAGACGGCCGGCAAACCTCCGGGGAGACCCAGTACTTC. Amino acids: CASSLDGRQTSGETQYF. Combining the CDR3 with reference TRBV7-2 and TRBJ2-5 gives the whole variable domain GAGVSQSPSNKVTEKGKDVELRCDPISGHTALYWYRQSLGQGLEFLIYFQGNSAPDKSGLPSDRFSAERTGGSVSTLTIQRTQQEDSAVYLCASSLDGRQTSGETQYFGPGTRLLVL.

The chain employs TRBV29-1 and TRBJ1-2; unclear D gene. V lost 5 bases and J lost 0, with 7 bases in between. CDR1 is SQVTM, CDR2 ANQGSEA, per germline. This CDR3 is 12 amino acids long. CDR3 residues: CSVFSANYGYTF. For the CDR3, the DNA is TGCAGCGTTTTCAGCGCTAACTATGGCTACACCTTC.

This clonotype was detected a few times. This chain joins TRBV29-1 and TRBJ2-5; TRBD1 aligns across 11 bases. The J call may be faulty, since TRBJ2-7 better matches the DNA end. Germline loops: CDR1 SQVTM, CDR2 ANQGSEA. The CDR3 has 16 residues. CDR3 in amino acids: CSVRDRGVDRADEQYF. The CDR3, as DNA: TGCAGCGTGAGGGACAGGGGGGTTGACCGCGCAGACGAGCAGTACTTC.

Regarding this clonotype: The junction departs from germline at one end; a sequencing error may be responsible. V gene TRBV29-1 combines with J gene TRBJ1-1; 8 positions agree with TRBD1. The CDR3 covers 12 residues. Germline CDR1 is SQVTM and CDR2 is ANQGSEA. The CDR3: CSLDRGHTEAFF. The CDR3 DNA follows: TGCAGCCTTGACAGGGGCCACACTGAAGCTTTCTTT. Based on the CDR3 plus reference TRBV29-1 and TRBJ1-1, the full variable domain is SAVISQKPSRDICQRGTSLTIQCQVDSQVTMMFWYRQQPGQSLTLIATANQGSEATYESGFVIDKFPISRPNLTFSTLTVSNMSPEDSSIYLCSLDRGHTEAFFGQGTRLTVV.

In its sample, this clonotype was seen a few times. V usage is TRBV4-3 and J usage is TRBJ1-2; D perhaps matches TRBD1 (5 bases). Germline V gene data show CDR1 as LGHNA and CDR2 as YSLEER. Between the trimmed V and J ends, which lost 0 bases and 4 bases, there was a span of 12 bases. The CDR3 contains 15 residues. CDR3 in DNA: TGCGCCAGCAGCCAAGATAGAGGGACGGCCTATGGCTACACCTTC. It specifies CASSQDRGTAYGYTF.

This clonotype was counted between two and nine times. The V call is TRBV20-1, the J call TRBJ1-2; D not resolved. The CDR3 contains 14 residues. V shed 0 bases and J shed 4 bases, with 12 bases lying between them. Germline V gene lookup returns CDR1 DFQATT and CDR2 SNEGSKA (reference sequence). In DNA, the CDR3 is TGCAGTGCTAGAGAGGGCGTGGTGGGCTATGGCTACACCTTC. It yields the protein CSAREGVVGYGYTF.